Listed here is a single T cell receptor beta chain. Authors' data handling: Reference gene primer amplification in the assay estimated nucleated cell counts. Profiled with immunoSEQ multiplex PCR; TCRdb holds only in-frame clones, not every one. V and J calls and clone size are given by that table; D and trimming were obtained from the DNA. The sample lists approximately 230,000 clones, about 85% seen once, with 3% in the top ten. Germline-derived CDR1 and CDR2 are MNHEY and SMNVEV (reference sequence). With 4 bases removed from V and 0 bases from J, the gap between germline ends came to 13 bases. This CDR3 contains 17 residues. This record comes from a study of blood T cell repertoires in COVID-19. As for the study in general: Sites across the United States, Italy and Spain contributed samples from acute and convalescent COVID-19.

The sample comprised peripheral blood. The source of this sequence is a man younger than 35 with active or convalescent COVID-19. The chain is built from TRBV27 and TRBJ1-6; D uncertain. The CDR3 coding sequence is TGTGCCAGCAGTTCCACCGGCGGGAGCTCCTATAATTCACCCCTCCACTTT. This gives the protein CASSSTGGSSYNSPLHF.